This TCR beta chain was obtained from a study of cytomegalovirus exposure and HLA in healthy donors. Overall study results and limits: When analyzed later, the rates of TCR association showed variation by HLA locus, with DRB1 the most and HLA-C the fewest. Segments of the TCR beta V type were, in most cases, productive about 87% or about 30% of the time in an earlier analysis. A later analysis, which compared TCR beta chains of equal frequency, found the HLA-associated ones more clonally expanded.

Trimming at V came to 5 bases and at J to 0 bases, leaving 7 bases not matched to a gene. CDR1 SGHVS and CDR2 FQNEAQ come from the germline V gene. The CDR3 extends over 16 amino acids. The PCR used 60 Vbeta and 13 Jbeta primers. Libraries were prepared by immunoSEQ multiplex PCR; TCRdb keeps only in-frame clonotypes and omits some of them. The sample has roughly 150,000 clones, nearly 10% seen once. Notes on this clone: Its antigen is unknown.

V gene TRBV7-8 combines with J gene TRBJ1-1, with 9 bases aligning to TRBD1. The sequence derives from a man in his fifties or sixties in good health and CMV-seronegative. The sequenced material came from PBMCs. CDR3 loop: CASSRGQGPLNTEAFF. The CDR3 DNA follows: TGTGCCAGCAGCCGGGGACAGGGACCGTTGAACACTGAAGCTTTCTTT. The full variable domain, with the rest looked up from reference TRBV7-8 and TRBJ1-1, is GAGVSQSPRYKVAKRGQDVALRCDPISGHVSLFWYQQALGQGPEFLTYFQNEAQLDKSGLPSDRFFAERPEGSVSTLKIQRTQQEDSAVYLCASSRGQGPLNTEAFFGQGTRLTVV.